One TCR beta chain is described in this entry. These data originate in a study of T cells in Graves' hyperthyroidism and ophthalmopathy. Each 10 ml fresh peripheral blood draw supplied the PBMCs. The CDR3 spans 14 residues. Trimming cost V 5 bases and J 5 bases; bases outside gene matches: 2. Germline values: CDR1 DFQATT, CDR2 SNEGSKA (reference sequence). RNA transcripts yielded amplified TCR beta CDR3 regions. During a first-round RT-PCR of the TCR CDR3, the HTBI primer set was used. MiXCR, run by TCRdb on the multiplex PCR reads, gives a single entry per CDR3 protein. The table has some 490,000 distinct CDR3 sequences, about 20% seen once; the top ten hold around 47%.

Sequenced material: blood. The chain carries TRBV20-1 and TRBJ2-5; TRBD2 matches 16 bases. This TCR derives from a woman between 70 and 85 years old with Graves' ophthalmopathy. The CDR3 loop is CSAGGLAGGETQYF. The CDR3 coding sequence is TGCAGTGCTGGGGGACTAGCGGGAGGGGAGACCCAGTACTTC.